This TCR beta chain originates from a study of cytomegalovirus exposure and HLA in healthy donors. CDR3 length: 15 amino acids. V dropped 2 bases and J dropped 1; count of bases not matched to a gene: 3. CDR1 is MNHNY, CDR2 SVGAGI, per germline (reference sequence). This clone was observed a handful of times. As yet, its antigen is unknown. Study results and limitations: In a later analysis, V- and J-gene trimming of beta chains associated with a DCLRE1C missense variant, replicated independently.

PCR primers comprised 60 Vbeta and 13 Jbeta primers. The data were produced by immunoSEQ multiplex PCR, yet TCRdb's version contains in-frame clones alone and is incomplete. The repertoire includes about 43,000 clones, roughly 63% of them detected once, and about 12% sits in the top ten. The specimen was PBMCs. This chain links TRBV6-6 with TRBJ1-1; TRBD1 matches 8 bases. The TCR was taken from a man aged 55 to 70 in good health and CMV-seropositive. In nucleotides, the CDR3 is TGTGCCAGCAGTTACCCCCAGGGGGCGAACACTGAAGCTTTCTTT. Encoded protein: CASSYPQGANTEAFF.